The rows below give T cell receptor beta chains drawn from one sample of a study of OX40 agonist ivuxolimab in advanced cancers. The method was immunoSEQ multiplex PCR; TCRdb's version includes in-frame clones alone and lacks a portion of them. The sample includes over 60,000 clones, about 85% of them seen just once. Sequences were derived from CD4+ or CD8+ T cells sorted from blood, sampled in a trial of the OX40 agonist ivuxolimab. These receptors came from an adult with an advanced solid tumor such as melanoma, head and neck, liver or kidney cancer. The CDR3 runs from the conserved cysteine through the conserved F or W. The order of the fields is D gene, J gene, clone size, V gene, CDR3 protein, CDR3 DNA. A D gene is named only where the DNA matches it firmly. Clone size appears in some rows only: once, few, many, or a class for an expanded clone.

.,TRBJ1-2,.,TRBV28,CASRAGAKLGGYTF,TGTGCCAGCAGGGCCGGGGCAAAACTTGGTGGCTACACCTTC
TRBD2,TRBJ2-3,.,TRBV5-1,CASSFTLAGGTGDTQYF,TGCGCCAGCAGCTTTACACTAGCGGGGGGAACGGGGGATACGCAGTATTTT
TRBD1,TRBJ1-2,few,TRBV19,CASKKGGQFYGYTF,TGTGCCAGTAAAAAGGGGGGACAGTTCTATGGCTACACCTTC
.,TRBJ1-1,.,TRBV4-1,CTRGGKNTEAFF,TGCACTCGAGGGGGGAAGAACACTGAAGCTTTCTTT
.,TRBJ2-3,.,TRBV7-3,CASSPMIVTRTDTQYF,TGTGCCAGCAGCCCCATGATAGTAACCCGCACAGATACGCAGTATTTT
TRBD1,TRBJ2-1,.,TRBV28,CASTPGGQGLNEQFF,TGTGCCAGCACCCCAGGGGGACAGGGATTGAATGAGCAGTTCTTC
TRBD2,TRBJ2-3,.,TRBV2,CASTDSGRGSTDTQYF,TGTGCCAGCACCGACAGCGGGAGAGGGAGCACAGATACGCAGTATTTT
.,TRBJ2-5,.,TRBV7-8,CASSSMAGSLGTQYF,TGTGCCAGCAGCTCGATGGCAGGCTCGCTGGGGACCCAGTACTTC
.,TRBJ2-3,.,TRBV9,CASSVEEGFSTDTQYF,TGTGCCAGCAGCGTAGAGGAGGGATTCAGCACAGATACGCAGTATTTT
.,TRBJ1-1,.,TRBV6-1,CASSEHSREEAFF,TGTGCCAGCAGTGAACATTCACGAGAGGAAGCTTTCTTT
TRBD1,TRBJ2-6,.,TRBV28,CASRGTGAGANVLTF,TGTGCCAGCAGGGGGACAGGGGCTGGGGCCAACGTCCTGACTTTC
.,TRBJ1-6,.,TRBV11-2,CASSFFGNSPLHF,TGTGCCAGCAGCTTTTTTGGTAATTCACCCCTCCACTTT
.,TRBJ1-3,.,TRBV11-2,CASSLTGSGNTIYF,TGTGCCAGCAGCTTAACCGGATCTGGAAACACCATATATTTT
.,TRBJ1-5,.,TRBV11-3,CASSLPRQVRICNQPQHF,TGTGCCAGCAGCTTACCCCGACAGGTAAGAATTTGCAATCAGCCCCAGCATTTT
TRBD1,TRBJ1-1,.,TRBV7-9,CASSSTGAGRTEAFF,TGTGCCAGCAGCTCGACAGGGGCTGGGCGGACTGAAGCTTTCTTT
.,TRBJ2-5,.,TRBV11-2,CASSLPWVRETQYF,TGTGCCAGCAGCCTCCCTTGGGTCAGGGAGACCCAGTACTTC
.,TRBJ1-5,.,TRBV28,CASSYNSNQPQHF,TGTGCCAGCAGTTATAATAGCAATCAGCCCCAGCATTTT
TRBD1,TRBJ2-7,.,TRBV28,CASSLHGTGPYEQYF,TGTGCCAGCAGTTTACACGGGACAGGCCCCTACGAGCAGTACTTC
.,TRBJ1-5,.,TRBV6-5,CASSPSGVEPQHF,TGTGCCAGCAGTCCCTCCGGAGTGGAGCCCCAGCATTTT
.,TRBJ2-1,.,TRBV4-2,CASSQEFLGNNEQFF,TGTGCCAGCAGCCAAGAGTTTTTAGGTAACAATGAGCAGTTCTTC
.,TRBJ2-1,.,TRBV7-2,CASSLVAGRQGGEQFF,TGTGCCAGCAGCTTAGTGGCGGGTAGGCAAGGGGGGGAGCAGTTCTTC
.,TRBJ1-5,.,TRBV7-9,CASSIGGVSNQPQHF,TGTGCCAGCAGCATAGGGGGAGTTAGCAATCAGCCCCAGCATTTT
.,TRBJ1-6,.,TRBV5-1,CASSLEYRVDSPLHF,TGCGCCAGCAGCTTGGAGTACAGGGTGGATTCACCCCTCCACTTT
.,TRBJ1-1,.,TRBV18,CASSPQRDTEAFF,TGTGCCAGCTCACCTCAACGAGACACTGAAGCTTTCTTT
.,TRBJ2-7,.,TRBV10-2,CASRMAGSYEQYF,TGCGCCAGCAGAATGGCAGGCTCCTACGAGCAGTACTTC
TRBD1,TRBJ1-6,.,TRBV19,CASSISSGQGSNSPLHF,TGTGCCAGTAGTATTAGTTCCGGACAGGGTAGTAATTCACCCCTCCACTTT
TRBD1,TRBJ1-2,.,TRBV7-2,CASSLDRVGGYTF,TGTGCCAGCAGCCTCGACAGGGTGGGTGGCTACACCTTC
.,TRBJ2-1,.,TRBV11-2,CASSLVTGSRYNEQFF,TGTGCCAGCAGCTTAGTGACCGGCTCCCGCTACAATGAGCAGTTCTTC
.,TRBJ1-2,.,TRBV29-1,CSVHRNYGYTF,TGCAGCGTTCACAGGAACTATGGCTACACCTTC
.,TRBJ1-2,.,TRBV29-1,CSVTSDRNPDRYF,TGCAGCGTAACGAGTGACAGAAATCCAGACAGATATTTC